A selection of T cell receptor beta chains follows, all from one sample in a study of vaccination effects on CD4 cells after COVID-19. These TCRs' antigens remain unknown. Using immunoSEQ multiplex PCR, the repertoire was profiled, and TCRdb retains in-frame clones only, with some absent. The repertoire holds around 25,000 clones, with roughly 73% as singletons. The sequences come from CD4+ T cells from PBMCs cultured without peptide, collected before COVID-19 vaccination. Receptors were obtained from a human donor who received a COVID-19 vaccine. Both conserved end residues are trimmed from each CDR3. The order of the fields is V gene, J gene, CDR3 length, CDR3 protein.

TRBV3-1/TRBV3-2	TRBJ2-1	15	ASSQPLSGSSYNEQF
TRBV25-1	TRBJ1-2	12	ASSRTGGRGGYT
TRBV30	TRBJ1-2	9	AWSVSAGYT
TRBV20-1	TRBJ1-5	7	SAGQPQH
TRBV2	TRBJ2-7	12	ASRRGTGWLEQY
TRBV28	TRBJ2-7	10	ASSLSLYEQY
TRBV6-2/TRBV6-3	TRBJ2-1	16	ASSPRPVAGGTYNEQF
TRBV7-2	TRBJ2-5	9	ASSLQETQY
TRBV5-1	TRBJ1-1	14	ASSLSAGLMNTEAF
TRBV18	TRBJ2-1	14	ASSPPSRGSYNEQF
TRBV27	TRBJ2-6	14	ASSLRRASGANVLT
TRBV5-1	TRBJ1-2	11	ASSLRENYGYT
TRBV5-1	TRBJ2-5	12	ASSPGANWETQY
TRBV25-1	TRBJ2-2	13	ASHGLAGGTGELF
TRBV20-1	TRBJ2-1	13	SASGGGRAVNEQF
TRBV7-2	TRBJ1-3	14	ASSLDRGSNGNTIY
TRBV7-3	TRBJ2-3	11	ASSLIRDWAQY
TRBV12-3/TRBV12-4	TRBJ1-5	11	ASRRGYNQPQH
TRBV6-2/TRBV6-3	TRBJ1-5	15	ASSYDFPGSENQPQH
TRBV7-2	TRBJ1-1	12	ASSSQGRRTEAF
TRBV19	TRBJ1-3	15	ASSIIRTGVSGNTIY
TRBV19	TRBJ2-3	11	ASSLRDIDTQY
TRBV9	TRBJ2-5	15	ASSVGVAGGMIETQY
TRBV6-1	TRBJ1-3	14	ASSEGSVSSGNTIY
TRBV5-4	TRBJ2-7	10	ASSLQGYEQY
TRBV5-1	TRBJ2-7	13	ASSLSGAQTYEQY
TRBV7-3	TRBJ1-5	13	ASSYSGDADKPQH
TRBV6-5	TRBJ1-4	13	ASRTNGALNEKLF
TRBV3-1/TRBV3-2	TRBJ1-2	15	ASSLPGQGPLIYGYT
TRBV6-5	TRBJ1-5	12	ASRKTGDNQPQH
TRBV6-8	TRBJ1-1	11	ASSPAGDTEAF
TRBV29-1	TRBJ1-2	8	SALKDGYT
TRBV27	TRBJ1-1	10	ASRGGFTEAF
TRBV6-1	TRBJ1-2	13	ASSEALQGGYGYT
TRBV27	TRBJ1-2	11	ASSRDRVYGYT
TRBV27	TRBJ1-6	12	ASSLSPRNSPLH
TRBV7-9	TRBJ2-3	10	ASSLITDTQY
TRBV15	TRBJ2-3	16	ATSRALGTGSSTDTQY
TRBV3-1/TRBV3-2	TRBJ1-1	13	ASSQKTLIGAEAF
TRBV5-4	TRBJ2-6	17	ASSLDRTSGSTGANVLT
TRBV12-3/TRBV12-4	TRBJ2-5	11	ASSPTGVETQY
TRBV6-2/TRBV6-3	TRBJ2-7	11	ASSYSPEYEQY
TRBV6-5	TRBJ2-4	13	ASSQRGTGGNIQY
TRBV19	TRBJ2-5	14	ASSPGLGRGGETQY
TRBV3-1/TRBV3-2	TRBJ2-7	12	ASSQDLAVYEQY
TRBV5-1	TRBJ2-7	20	ASSLVPLRGLAGGLGSYEQY
TRBV7-2	TRBJ2-2	13	ASSLAGQGTGELF
TRBV4-2	TRBJ2-7	16	ASSQGEPGLAVSYEQY
TRBV29-1	TRBJ1-1	13	SVEDWAPTNTEAF
TRBV5-6	TRBJ2-6	14	ASSPDAVSGANVLT
TRBV7-9	TRBJ1-2	12	ASSWGTIDYGYT
TRBV6-4	TRBJ2-4	13	ASSVTLRLKNIQY
TRBV7-2	TRBJ1-3	14	ASSLDQGALGNTIY